The 18 T cell receptor beta chains in this list originate from one sample, sequenced in a study of vaccination effects on CD4 cells after COVID-19. Viral peptide pool expansion of antigen-specific CD4+ T cells preceded sequencing in the ViraFEST assay. CD4+ T cell isolation took place after 10 days of culture. The method was immunoSEQ multiplex PCR; TCRdb's version includes in-frame clones alone and lacks a portion of them. The top ten clones hold 2% to 2.5% of a sample with approximately 54,000 clones, approximately 79% of them seen once. The antigens of these receptors remain unknown. The specimen was CD4+ T cells from PBMCs cultured with HCoV-229E spike peptides, collected before COVID-19 vaccination. The receptor source for this set is a human donor who received a COVID-19 vaccine.

The rearrangement joins TRBV6-6 to TRBJ1-5, with D possibly TRBD1 on 6 matching bases. Germline CDR1 reads MNHNY; CDR2 reads SVGAGI (reference sequence). The CDR3 is made up of 15 amino acids. Deletions cut 7 bases from V and 6 bases from J, with 19 bases between. CDR3 region: CASILQGGVGQPQHF. The CDR3 DNA reads as TGTGCCAGCATCCTACAGGGTGGAGTAGGTCAGCCCCAGCATTTT.

The chain uses TRBV28 and TRBJ2-3; possibly TRBD2 for D (6 bases). CDR3 length equals 14 residues. Germline V lookup: CDR1 MDHEN, CDR2 SYDVKM. V was pared by 8 bases and J by 1 base, with 13 bases between. CDR3 DNA: TGTGCCAGCGCCAACGGGGGACGCACAGATACGCAGTATTTT. This gives the protein CASANGGRTDTQYF.

V and J are TRBV9 and TRBJ1-2; 12 nucleotides align to TRBD1. Unmatched junction bases numbered 4, after V lost 3 bases and J lost 4 bases. CDR3 length: 15 residues. Germline CDR1 is SGDLS and CDR2 is YYNGEE. The CDR3 sequence is CASSGGTGGAYGYTF. The CDR3 DNA follows: TGTGCCAGCAGCGGGGGGACAGGGGGCGCCTATGGCTACACCTTC.

J is TRBJ2-1 and V is TRBV6-5; D is perhaps TRBD1 (6 bases). V was trimmed by 2 bases and J by 1 base, leaving 9 bases between them. CDR3 size: 15 residues. Germline loops: CDR1 MNHEY, CDR2 SVGAGI. As DNA, the CDR3 is TGTGCCAGCAGTTACAGACAGGTATCCTACAATGAGCAGTTCTTC. Its protein is CASSYRQVSYNEQFF.

The chain links TRBV7-2 to TRBJ2-1; 7 positions agree with TRBD2. The V and J ends lost 5 bases and 0 bases, in that order; junction bases with no gene match: 7. The CDR3 has 16 residues. Looked up from germline, CDR1 is SGHTA and CDR2 is FQGNSA. The CDR3 sequence is CASSPSLAASYNEQFF. CDR3 DNA: TGTGCCAGCAGCCCCTCCCTAGCGGCCTCCTACAATGAGCAGTTCTTC.

The chain links TRBV12-3 or TRBV12-4 to TRBJ1-1; weak D call: TRBD1 (5 bases). This CDR3 is 11 amino acids long. Trimming stripped 6 bases from V and 7 bases from J, with 9 bases between. The CDR3 nucleotides read TGTGCCAGCAGGGGACGGATTGAAGCTTTCTTT. Protein product: CASRGRIEAFF.

The genes are TRBV2 and TRBJ2-3; D gene unclear. With 7 bases removed from V and 2 bases from J, the gap between germline ends came to 7 bases. This CDR3 has 12 amino acids. Germline CDR1 is SNHLY and CDR2 is FYNNEI. CDR3: CASTDPTDTQYF. In DNA form, the CDR3 reads TGTGCCAGCACGGACCCCACAGATACGCAGTATTTT.

This rearrangement joins TRBV18 to TRBJ2-5, with D hard to call. In germline, CDR1 is KGHSH, CDR2 LQKENI. The length of the CDR3 is 12 residues. Trimming took 3 bases from V and 3 from J, leaving 5 bases between them. The CDR3 loop is CASSPRKETQYF. The CDR3 nucleotides read TGTGCCAGCTCACCGCGTAAAGAGACCCAGTACTTC.

The rearrangement uses TRBV10-3 and TRBJ1-2, with D unresolved. Germline V lookup: CDR1 ENHRY, CDR2 SYGVKD. The CDR3 loop spans 14 amino acids. V was clipped by 4 bases and J by 4 bases, with 13 bases between them. The CDR3 DNA is TGTGCCATCAGTGCCGGCCTGCCTCTCTATGGCTACACCTTC. Protein: CAISAGLPLYGYTF.

The chain couples TRBV9 to TRBJ2-2; D is possibly TRBD2 (7 bases). Germline CDR1 and CDR2: SGDLS and YYNGEE. The CDR3 extends over 15 amino acids. V was shortened by 5 bases and J by 0 bases, with 11 bases between the two germline ends. The chain's CDR3 is CASRGGGPNTGELFF. Written as DNA, the CDR3 is TGTGCCAGCAGAGGGGGAGGGCCGAACACCGGGGAGCTGTTTTTT. Full variable domain (remainder filled in from reference TRBV9 and TRBJ2-2): DSGVTQTPKHLITATGQRVTLRCSPRSGDLSVYWYQQSLDQGLQFLIQYYNGEERAKGNILERFSAQQFPDLHSELNLSSLELGDSALYFCASRGGGPNTGELFFGEGSRLTVL.

This clone was seen more than once but under ten times. V and J are TRBV5-1 and TRBJ1-5, with D possibly TRBD1 on 5 matching bases. Germline V gene sequence: CDR1 SGHRS, CDR2 YFSETQ. The CDR3 is made up of 14 amino acids. V was pared by 1 base and J by 6 bases, with 11 bases between. The CDR3 loop reads CASSLLGVGQPQHF. The CDR3 bases are TGCGCCAGCAGCTTGTTGGGGGTTGGTCAGCCCCAGCATTTT.

The rearrangement links TRBV7-2 to TRBJ2-1; TRBD1 aligns across 7 bases. After removal of 3 bases from V and 4 bases from J, the junction contained 6 bases not matched to a gene. Germline CDR1 SGHTA, CDR2 FQGNSA. The CDR3 contains 15 residues. Here the CDR3 DNA reads TGTGCCAGCAGCTTTGTGGGACAGACTTACAATGAGCAGTTCTTC. Its protein is CASSFVGQTYNEQFF.

The chain joins TRBV7-9 to TRBJ2-5; no definite D call. Germline CDR1 reads SEHNR; CDR2 reads FQNEAQ (reference sequence). V was shortened by 3 bases and J by 5 bases, with 7 bases between the two germline ends. This CDR3 is built from 12 residues. The CDR3 spells CASSFGYETQYF. CDR3 bases: TGTGCCAGCAGCTTCGGTTATGAGACCCAGTACTTC.

The rearrangement links TRBV18 to TRBJ2-1; perhaps TRBD1 as D (6 bases). This CDR3 contains 13 residues. Trimming stripped 6 bases from V and 8 bases from J, with 14 bases between. Germline V gene sequence: CDR1 KGHSH, CDR2 LQKENI. The CDR3 bases are TGTGCCAGCTCTTCACGAAGGACAGATGAGCAGTTCTTC. Protein product: CASSSRRTDEQFF. Using reference TRBV18 and TRBJ2-1 for the parts outside the CDR3, the full variable domain is NAGVMQNPRHLVRRRGQEARLRCSPMKGHSHVYWYRQLPEEGLKFMVYLQKENIIDESGMPKERFSAEFPKEGPSILRIQQVVRGDSAAYFCASSSRRTDEQFFGPGTRLTVL.

In its sample, this clone was seen a few times. The chain joins TRBV20-1 to TRBJ1-1; TRBD1 matches 7 bases. CDR1 DFQATT and CDR2 SNEGSKA come from the germline V gene (reference sequence). Germline trimming cut 3 bases from V and 2 bases from J; bases unmatched to any gene: 9. There are 15 residues in the CDR3. The CDR3 sequence is CSASPRQGINTEAFF. The DNA of the CDR3 is TGCAGTGCTAGTCCCAGACAGGGAATCAACACTGAAGCTTTCTTT.

This chain connects TRBV7-2 to TRBJ2-5, with D unclear. The germline V gene encodes CDR1 SGHTA and CDR2 FQGNSA. The ends were cut back, 1 base at V and 5 bases at J, with 14 bases in the middle. The CDR3 loop spans 15 amino acids. This CDR3 reads CASSLGLAVGETQYF. In nucleotides, the CDR3 is TGTGCCAGCAGCTTAGGACTGGCCGTTGGGGAGACCCAGTACTTC.

This chain links TRBV12-3 or TRBV12-4 with TRBJ1-2, with TRBD1 as a possible D gene (5 bases). Trimming stripped 3 bases from V and 4 bases from J, with 9 bases between. This CDR3 is 13 amino acids long. This CDR3 reads CASSFGQLYGYTF. The CDR3 DNA follows: TGTGCCAGCAGTTTCGGACAACTCTATGGCTACACCTTC.

V usage is TRBV4-3 and J usage is TRBJ1-4; the D is unclear. Germline loops: CDR1 LGHNA, CDR2 YSLEER. V shed 3 bases and J shed 0 bases, with 11 bases lying between them. The CDR3 has 16 residues. The CDR3 DNA follows: TGCGCCAGCAGCCATGAAACCGGGACAACTAATGAAAAACTGTTTTTT. Its protein product is CASSHETGTTNEKLFF.